What follows are 16 T cell receptor beta chains derived from one specimen sequenced in a study of blood T cell repertoires in COVID-19. Only in-frame clones appear in the TCRdb table, and some are missing; sequencing was by immunoSEQ multiplex PCR. This repertoire shows approximately 88,000 clones, 85% found once; its top ten account for about 14%. Source material: peripheral blood. The receptor set was obtained from a woman in her 70s with acute or convalescent COVID-19.

J is TRBJ2-3 and V is TRBV2; 10 nucleotides align to TRBD2. The CDR3 has 18 residues. CDR1 is SNHLY, CDR2 FYNNEI, per germline. V lost 6 bases to trimming and J lost 3 bases; unmatched junction nucleotides: 15. CDR3 loop: CASRKEREGQKATDTQYF. CDR3 sequence (DNA): TGTGCCAGCAGAAAAGAGCGGGAGGGACAAAAGGCGACAGATACGCAGTATTTT.

The rearrangement joins TRBV6-1 to TRBJ1-2, with D tentatively TRBD1 (5 bases). The V gene lost 3 bases and the J gene lost 7 bases, with 15 bases spanning the gap. Germline CDR1 and CDR2: MNHNS and SASEGT. The CDR3 loop spans 14 amino acids. The CDR3 region is CASSESVPGPGYTF. In DNA form, the CDR3 reads TGTGCCAGCAGTGAGTCTGTGCCAGGGCCTGGCTACACCTTC.

V gene TRBV7-2 combines with J gene TRBJ1-1; 9 bases match TRBD1. The J segment lost 3 bases and the V segment lost 4 bases, leaving 3 bases of the junction unmatched. The length of the CDR3 is 14 residues. CDR1 is SGHTA, CDR2 FQGNSA, per germline. The CDR3 DNA reads TGTGCCAGCAGCTCAGACAGGGGGGACACTGAAGCTTTCTTT. This sequence encodes CASSSDRGDTEAFF. The variable domain in full, completed from reference TRBV7-2 and TRBJ1-1, reads GAGVSQSPSNKVTEKGKDVELRCDPISGHTALYWYRQSLGQGLEFLIYFQGNSAPDKSGLPSDRFSAERTGGSVSTLTIQRTQQEDSAVYLCASSSDRGDTEAFFGQGTRLTVV.

This clone has only a few counts. This rearrangement joins TRBV11-2 to TRBJ2-3; D gene ambiguous. The CDR3 consists of 14 residues. V shed 5 bases and J shed 0 bases, with 9 bases lying between them. CDR1 and CDR2 (germline): SGHAT, FQNNGV. The CDR3 spells CASSPLISTDTQYF. In DNA, the CDR3 is TGTGCCAGCAGCCCCCTTATCAGCACAGATACGCAGTATTTT.

The chain recombines TRBV6-2 or TRBV6-3 with TRBJ1-1; 9 positions agree with TRBD1. Germline V lookup: CDR1 MNHEY, CDR2 SVGEGT. The CDR3 covers 14 residues. The junction had 2 bases not matched to a gene; V was cut back by 2 bases and J by 4 bases. The CDR3 here is CASSYLQGATEAFF. The CDR3 coding sequence is TGTGCCAGCAGTTACCTACAGGGGGCCACTGAAGCTTTCTTT.

The CDR3 loop is CAISSQGSTDTQYF. The CDR3 DNA follows: TGTGCCATCAGCTCTCAGGGTTCCACAGATACGCAGTATTTT. V gene TRBV10-3 combines with J gene TRBJ2-3; D might be TRBD1 (5 bases). The germline CDR1 and CDR2 sequences are ENHRY and SYGVKD. Trimming pared 6 bases from V and 2 bases from J, leaving 12 bases between. The CDR3 covers 14 residues.

The chain joins TRBV9 to TRBJ2-2, with 7 bases fitting TRBD2. Germline-derived CDR1 and CDR2 are SGDLS and YYNGEE. After removal of 0 bases from V and 6 bases from J, the junction contained 11 bases not matched to a gene. There are 17 residues in the CDR3. CDR3 nucleotides: TGTGCCAGCAGCGTAGCTACAGGACTAGTTGGCGCCGGGGAGCTGTTTTTT. Protein: CASSVATGLVGAGELFF.

The chain employs TRBV5-1 and TRBJ2-1; no clear D gene. Germline-derived CDR1 and CDR2 are SGHRS and YFSETQ. V was cut by 4 bases and J by 4 bases, with 12 bases left in between. The CDR3 length is 14 residues. Here the CDR3 reads CASSVAVNYNEQFF. The CDR3, as DNA: TGCGCCAGCAGCGTGGCAGTGAATTACAATGAGCAGTTCTTC.

The chain links TRBV7-2 to TRBJ2-1; 10 bases are shared with TRBD1. The CDR3 is made up of 16 amino acids. The germline gives CDR1 SGHTA, CDR2 FQGNSA. J was trimmed by 5 bases and V by 3 bases; bases with no gene match: 7. CDR3 in amino acids: CASSFRQGARNNEQFF. Here the CDR3 DNA reads TGTGCCAGCAGCTTCAGACAGGGGGCGCGGAACAATGAGCAGTTCTTC.

The V gene is TRBV11-3, the J gene TRBJ2-1, with TRBD1 identical over 8 bases. Trimming cost V 1 base and J 3 bases; bases outside gene matches: 11. CDR1 and CDR2 (germline): SGHNT, YENEEA. CDR3 size: 18 residues. The CDR3 bases are TGTGCCAGCAGCTTAGGATGGCAGGACAGGGCCCTCTACAATGAGCAGTTCTTC. It specifies CASSLGWQDRALYNEQFF.

The chain uses TRBV10-3 and TRBJ2-7; possible D gene TRBD1, 6 bases. The CDR3 is 15 amino acids. Germline assignment: CDR1 ENHRY and CDR2 SYGVKD. Trimming pared 6 bases from V and 0 bases from J, leaving 15 bases between. CDR3 in amino acids: CAISEDSSPSYEQYV. The CDR3 nucleotides are TGTGCCATCAGCGAGGACAGCTCCCCCTCCTACGAGCAGTACGTC.

The chain joins TRBV9 to TRBJ1-2, with 10 bases fitting TRBD1. CDR3 length: 15 residues. The germline gives CDR1 SGDLS, CDR2 YYNGEE. V dropped 4 bases and J dropped 2; count of bases not matched to a gene: 5. CDR3 DNA sequence: TGTGCCAGCAGCAGACAGGGGGCGGGGAACTATGGCTACACCTTC. This codes for CASSRQGAGNYGYTF. The whole variable domain, remainder taken from reference TRBV9 and TRBJ1-2, is DSGVTQTPKHLITATGQRVTLRCSPRSGDLSVYWYQQSLDQGLQFLIQYYNGEERAKGNILERFSAQQFPDLHSELNLSSLELGDSALYFCASSRQGAGNYGYTFGSGTRLTVV.

The chain has TRBV7-2 and TRBJ1-2; D remains ambiguous. CDR1 and CDR2 (germline): SGHTA, FQGNSA. The CDR3 length is 12 residues. Trimming stripped 1 base from V and 6 bases from J, with 6 bases between. Here the CDR3 DNA reads TGTGCCAGCAGCTTAGAACAGAATGGCTACACCTTC. Translation gives CASSLEQNGYTF.

This chain joins TRBV7-2 and TRBJ1-5; 9 positions agree with TRBD1. Germline V CDR1 and CDR2: SGHTA, FQGNSA. V was pared by 1 base and J by 5 bases, with 3 bases of the junction left unmatched. The CDR3 spans 15 residues. CDR3 bases: TGTGCCAGCAGCTTAGTTGGGACAGGGTATCAGCCCCAGCATTTT. It is translated as CASSLVGTGYQPQHF.

This clone has only one observation. This chain uses TRBV5-4 with TRBJ2-1, with TRBD1 identical over 7 bases. CDR1 SGHNT and CDR2 YYREEE come from the germline V gene (reference sequence). J lost 2 bases, V lost 0 bases, and 2 bases had no gene match. This CDR3 is built from 15 residues. The CDR3 sequence: CASSLDRGPYNEQFF. The CDR3 nucleotides are TGTGCCAGCAGCTTGGACAGGGGTCCCTACAATGAGCAGTTCTTC. Complete variable domain (other parts from reference TRBV5-4 and TRBJ2-1): ETGVTQSPTHLIKTRGQQVTLRCSSQSGHNTVSWYQQALGQGPQFIFQYYREEENGRGNFPPRFSGLQFPNYSSELNVNALELDDSALYLCASSLDRGPYNEQFFGPGTRLTVL.

The chain links TRBV27 to TRBJ1-2, with 7 bases that match TRBD1. The CDR3 sequence is 16 residues long. Germline V gives CDR1 MNHEY, CDR2 SMNVEV (reference sequence). Germline trimming cut 6 bases from V and 5 bases from J; bases unmatched to any gene: 15. This chain's CDR3 is CASRADRAPSGYGYTF. DNA for the CDR3: TGTGCCAGCAGAGCTGACAGGGCCCCGTCGGGATATGGCTACACCTTC.